This TCR beta chain is from a study of blood T cell repertoires in COVID-19. Background on the study: Researchers got acute and convalescent COVID-19 samples from the United States, Italy and Spain. Nucleic acid was either cDNA or gDNA, and it came from T cells, B-cell-depleted T cells, or PBMCs.

The CDR3 sequence is 15 residues long. The V end lost 2 bases, the J end lost 3 bases, and 16 bases lay between the germline ends. Per the germline V gene, CDR1 is SQVTM and CDR2 is ANQGSEA. Original data processing: The authors estimated nucleated cell counts from reference gene primer amplification. TCRdb's table, derived via immunoSEQ multiplex PCR, lists solely in-frame clones and lacks some. V, J and clone size derive from that table, while D and trimming were established from the DNA sequence. Of tens of thousands of clones in the sample, 65% to 85% were seen once. What was sequenced was peripheral blood. The TCR was taken from a man older than 75 with active or convalescent COVID-19. The chain is built from TRBV29-1 and TRBJ2-5; TRBD2 might be the D (5 bases). In nucleotides, the CDR3 is TGCAGCGTTGAAAACGATTGGAGGTCCGAAGAGACCCAGTACTTC. Protein sequence: CSVENDWRSEETQYF.